The present entry profiles one T cell receptor (beta chain) with its context. This CDR3 region has 14 residues. The ends were cut back, 6 bases at V and 1 base at J, with 12 bases in the middle. CDR1 and CDR2 (germline): MDHEN, SYDVKM. These data are taken from a study of OX40 agonist ivuxolimab in advanced cancers. The repertoire was sequenced with immunoSEQ multiplex PCR; TCRdb's copy has only in-frame clones and lacks some. In the table there are under 20,000 clones, nearly 85% of which are singletons. The chain is built from TRBV28 and TRBJ1-1; D not certain. The sequence came from an adult with an advanced solid tumor such as melanoma, head and neck, liver or kidney cancer. Sequenced here: CD4+ or CD8+ T cells sorted from blood, sampled in a trial of the OX40 agonist ivuxolimab. The CDR3 is CASSPPGPNTEAFF. CDR3 nucleotides: TGTGCCAGCAGCCCCCCGGGTCCGAACACTGAAGCTTTCTTT.